The clone carrying this T cell receptor beta chain has ten or more counts. Its target is not known. The data were taken from a study of CD8 T cells in ankylosing spondylitis. TCRdb itself ran the 5' RACE reads through MiXCR, one entry per CDR3 protein. The table shows about 220,000 distinct CDR3 sequences, with approximately 24% occurring only once. Study outcomes and limitations: A TCR beta motif of 8 or 9 highly homologous variants appeared characteristic of ankylosing spondylitis blood. Clones linked to disease were reported to show significant enrichment in matched ankylosing spondylitis synovial fluid.

V gave up 3 bases and J gave up 0 bases, with 6 bases separating them. Looked up from germline, CDR1 is SQVTM and CDR2 is ANQGSEA. The length of the CDR3 is 14 residues. The sample taken for sequencing was blood, either unsorted or a sorted T cell fraction (not recorded which). The rearrangement uses TRBV29-1 and TRBJ2-6; D gene ambiguous. This receptor was obtained from a male donor with ankylosing spondylitis or in good health (not recorded which). The chain's CDR3 is CSVERYSGANVLTF. CDR3 bases: TGCAGCGTTGAGAGGTACTCTGGGGCCAACGTCCTGACTTTC.